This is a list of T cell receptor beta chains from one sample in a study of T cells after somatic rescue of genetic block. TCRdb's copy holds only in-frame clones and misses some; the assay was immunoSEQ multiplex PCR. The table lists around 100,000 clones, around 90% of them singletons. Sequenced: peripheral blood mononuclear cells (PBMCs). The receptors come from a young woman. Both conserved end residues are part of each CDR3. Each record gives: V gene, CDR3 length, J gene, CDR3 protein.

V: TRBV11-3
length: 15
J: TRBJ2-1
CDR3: CASSFWGNTLHEQFF

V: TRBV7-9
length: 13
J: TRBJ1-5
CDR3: CASSSYSNQPQHF

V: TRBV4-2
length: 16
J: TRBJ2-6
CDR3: CASSQGLNSGANVLTF

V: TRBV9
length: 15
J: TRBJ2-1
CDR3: CASSPGAGSHNEQFF

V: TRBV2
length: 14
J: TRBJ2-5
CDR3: CASSDPAGGETQYF

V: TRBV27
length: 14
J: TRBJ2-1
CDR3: CASSLAGGPPEQFF

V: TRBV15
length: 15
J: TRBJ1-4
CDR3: CATSRDKDRDEKLFF

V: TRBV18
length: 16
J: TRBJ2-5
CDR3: CASSPIGTGRQETQYF

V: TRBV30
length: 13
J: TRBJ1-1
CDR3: CAWSDGSGSEAFF

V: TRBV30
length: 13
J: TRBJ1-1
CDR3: CAWSALRNTEAFF

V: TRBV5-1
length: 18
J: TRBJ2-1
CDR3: CASSRFLKTSGGLGEQFF

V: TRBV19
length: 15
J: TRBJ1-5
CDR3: CASDRDKGSNQPQHF

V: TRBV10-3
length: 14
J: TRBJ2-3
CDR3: CALKPGVSADTQYF

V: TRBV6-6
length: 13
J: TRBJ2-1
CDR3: CASSLSSYNEQFF

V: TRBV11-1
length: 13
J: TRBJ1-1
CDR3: CASSLGENTEAFF

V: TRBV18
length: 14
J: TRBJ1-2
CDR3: CASSPLQGNYGYTF

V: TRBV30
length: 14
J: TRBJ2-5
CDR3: CAWTLAGGLETQYF

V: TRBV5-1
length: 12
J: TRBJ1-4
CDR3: CASKEENEKLFF

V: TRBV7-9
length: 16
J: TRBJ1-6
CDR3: CASRRDRDAGHSPLHF

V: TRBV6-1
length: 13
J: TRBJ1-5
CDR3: CASSLDTYQPQHF

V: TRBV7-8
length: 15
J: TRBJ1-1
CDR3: CASSLDGPVNTEAFF

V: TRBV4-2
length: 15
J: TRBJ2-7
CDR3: CASSLGGGGTYEQYF

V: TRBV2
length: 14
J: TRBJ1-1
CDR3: CASTKGGLGTEAFF

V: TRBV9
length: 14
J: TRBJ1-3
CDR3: CASSVGTSGNTIYF

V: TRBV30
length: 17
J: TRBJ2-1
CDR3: CAWSVPGDSNSYNEQFF

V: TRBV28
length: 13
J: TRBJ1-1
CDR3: CASSLNRGTEAFF

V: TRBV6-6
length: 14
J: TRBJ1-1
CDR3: CASSYTAANTEAFF

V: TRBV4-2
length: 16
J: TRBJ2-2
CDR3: CASSQEPGGRTGELFF

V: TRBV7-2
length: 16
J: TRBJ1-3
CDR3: CASSFRTANSGNTIYF

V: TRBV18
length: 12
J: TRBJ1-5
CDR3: CASSRANQPQHF

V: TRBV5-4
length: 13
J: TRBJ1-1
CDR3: CASSLGGASEAFF

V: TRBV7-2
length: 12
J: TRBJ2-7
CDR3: CASSLEGQGQYF

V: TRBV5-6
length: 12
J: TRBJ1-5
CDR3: CASSSTAQPQHF

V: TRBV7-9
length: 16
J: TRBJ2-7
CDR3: CASSSIVGQSGDEQYF

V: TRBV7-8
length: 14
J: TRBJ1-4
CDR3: CASSLQVQGEKLFF

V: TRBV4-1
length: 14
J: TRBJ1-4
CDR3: CASSPVRVDEKLFF

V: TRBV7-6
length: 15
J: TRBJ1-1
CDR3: CASSLAGPGNTEAFF

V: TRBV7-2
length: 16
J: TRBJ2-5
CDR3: CASSRLGGGAGETQYF

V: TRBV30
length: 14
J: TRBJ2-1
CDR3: CACASGGTYNEQFF

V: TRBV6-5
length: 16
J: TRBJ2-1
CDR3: CASSYGAGTGEREQFF

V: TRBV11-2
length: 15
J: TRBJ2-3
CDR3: CASSLVRRGIETQYF

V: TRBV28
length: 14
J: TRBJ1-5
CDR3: CASRVDSPRQPQHF

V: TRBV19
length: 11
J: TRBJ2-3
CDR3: CASSNRDSPYF

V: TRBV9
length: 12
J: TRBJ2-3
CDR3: CASSVSTDTQYF

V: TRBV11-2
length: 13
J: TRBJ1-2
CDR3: CASSPSDRPGYTF

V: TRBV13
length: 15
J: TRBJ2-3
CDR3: CASSFSGGAGDTQYF

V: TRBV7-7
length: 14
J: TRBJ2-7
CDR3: CASSMTVSSYEQYF

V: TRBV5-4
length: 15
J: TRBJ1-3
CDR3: CASSLGTDSGNTIYF

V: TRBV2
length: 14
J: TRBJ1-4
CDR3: CASSEGAAREKLFF

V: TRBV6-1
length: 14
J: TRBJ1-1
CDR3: CASSDGGRNTEAFF

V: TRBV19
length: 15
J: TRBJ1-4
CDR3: CASSIIQGGSEKLFF

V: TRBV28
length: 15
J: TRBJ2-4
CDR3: CASSNGITGGDIQYF

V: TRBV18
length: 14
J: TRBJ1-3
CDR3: CASGTDYSGNTIYF

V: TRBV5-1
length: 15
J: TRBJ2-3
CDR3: CASSLAGVGADTQYF

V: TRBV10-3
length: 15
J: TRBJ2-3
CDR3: CAISVRTDPTDTQYF

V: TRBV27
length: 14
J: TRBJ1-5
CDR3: CASSLTGMVQPQHF

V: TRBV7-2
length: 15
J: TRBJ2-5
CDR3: CASSLRGEPEETQYF

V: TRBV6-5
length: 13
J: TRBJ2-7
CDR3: CASTVAGAGEQYF

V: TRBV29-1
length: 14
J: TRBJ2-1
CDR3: CSVAGDRAYNEQFF

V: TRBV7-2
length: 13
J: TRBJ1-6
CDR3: CASTPNNNSPLHF